At least ten counts were recorded for the clone carrying this T cell receptor beta chain. TCRdb ran MiXCR on the RT-PCR reads and lists one entry per CDR3 protein. The sample records 650,000 to 800,000 distinct CDR3 sequences, approximately 14% being singletons. Germline-derived CDR1 and CDR2 are ENHRY and SYGVKD. The CDR3 spans 16 residues. V shed 2 bases, J shed 2 bases, and the junction held 2 bases outside the gene matches. This chain connects TRBV10-3 to TRBJ2-1; the match to TRBD2 covers 11 bases. Sequencing was performed on memory CD4+ T cells from blood. The receptor comes from a female donor in good health, serving as a healthy control. CDR3 region: CAISEASGRTYNEQFF. The CDR3 region has the DNA TGTGCCATCAGTGAGGCTAGCGGGAGGACCTACAATGAGCAGTTCTTC.